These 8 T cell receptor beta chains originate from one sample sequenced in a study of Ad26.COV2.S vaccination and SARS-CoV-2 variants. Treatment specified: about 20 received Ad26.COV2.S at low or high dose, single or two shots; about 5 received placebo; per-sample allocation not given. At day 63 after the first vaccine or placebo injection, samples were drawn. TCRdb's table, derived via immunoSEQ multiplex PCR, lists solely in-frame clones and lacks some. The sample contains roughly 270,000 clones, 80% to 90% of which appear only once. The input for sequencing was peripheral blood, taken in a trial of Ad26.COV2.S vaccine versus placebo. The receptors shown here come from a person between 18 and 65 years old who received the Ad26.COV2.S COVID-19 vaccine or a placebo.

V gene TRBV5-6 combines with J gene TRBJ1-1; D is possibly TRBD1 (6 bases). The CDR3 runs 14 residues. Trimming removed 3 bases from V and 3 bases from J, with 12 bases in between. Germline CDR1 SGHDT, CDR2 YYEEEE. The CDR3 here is CASSSGTSYTEAFF. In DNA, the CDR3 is TGTGCCAGCAGCTCCGGGACATCTTACACTGAAGCTTTCTTT.

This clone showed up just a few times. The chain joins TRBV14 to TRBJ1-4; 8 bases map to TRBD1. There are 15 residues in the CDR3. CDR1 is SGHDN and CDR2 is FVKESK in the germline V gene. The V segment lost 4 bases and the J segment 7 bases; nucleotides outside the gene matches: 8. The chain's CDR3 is CASSLMDRVGEKLFF. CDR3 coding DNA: TGTGCCAGCAGCCTCATGGACAGGGTGGGTGAAAAACTGTTTTTT.

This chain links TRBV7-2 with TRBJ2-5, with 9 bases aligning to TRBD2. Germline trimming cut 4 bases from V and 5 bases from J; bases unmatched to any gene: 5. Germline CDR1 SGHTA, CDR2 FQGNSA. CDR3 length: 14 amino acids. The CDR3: CASSSLAGAETQYF. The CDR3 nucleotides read TGTGCCAGCAGCTCCTTAGCGGGGGCGGAGACCCAGTACTTC.

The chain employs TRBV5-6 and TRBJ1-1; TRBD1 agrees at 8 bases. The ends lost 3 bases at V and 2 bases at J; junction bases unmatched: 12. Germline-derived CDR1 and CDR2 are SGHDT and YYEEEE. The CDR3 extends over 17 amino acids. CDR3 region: CASSSNERDRRNTEAFF. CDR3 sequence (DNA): TGTGCCAGCAGCTCGAATGAAAGGGACAGGAGAAACACTGAAGCTTTCTTT.

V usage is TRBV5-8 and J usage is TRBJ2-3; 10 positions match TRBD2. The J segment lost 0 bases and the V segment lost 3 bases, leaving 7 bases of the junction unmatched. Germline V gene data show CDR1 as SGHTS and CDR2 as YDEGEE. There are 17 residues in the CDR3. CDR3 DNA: TGTGCCAGCAGCTCCCCGGGACTAGCGACGAGCACAGATACGCAGTATTTT. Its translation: CASSSPGLATSTDTQYF.

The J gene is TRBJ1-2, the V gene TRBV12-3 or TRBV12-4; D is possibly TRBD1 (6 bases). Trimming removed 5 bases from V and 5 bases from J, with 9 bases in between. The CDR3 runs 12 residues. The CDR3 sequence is CASSQGGYGYTF. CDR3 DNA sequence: TGTGCCAGCAGTCAAGGGGGTTATGGCTACACCTTC.

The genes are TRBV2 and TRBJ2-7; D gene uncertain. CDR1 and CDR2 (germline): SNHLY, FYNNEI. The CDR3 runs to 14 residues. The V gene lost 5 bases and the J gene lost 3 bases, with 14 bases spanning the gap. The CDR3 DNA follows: TGTGCCAGCAGTCTCTCGACTGGCCACTACGAGCAGTACTTC. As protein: CASSLSTGHYEQYF.

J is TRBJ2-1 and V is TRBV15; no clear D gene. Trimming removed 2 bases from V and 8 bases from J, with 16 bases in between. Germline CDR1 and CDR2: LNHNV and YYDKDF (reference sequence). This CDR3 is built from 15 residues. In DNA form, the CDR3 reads TGTGCCACCAGCAGATCCCGGGCTAGATCCGATGAGCAGTTCTTC. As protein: CATSRSRARSDEQFF.